One and the same sample provided the 27 T cell receptor beta chains below, sequenced in a study of T cells in tuberculosis. The time point is: new active TB diagnosis, blood taken before or within 7 days of starting treatment. Measured with immunoSEQ multiplex PCR; TCRdb has only the in-frame clones, and not every one. The sample lists over 30,000 clones; approximately 93% were seen once. The sample was PBMCs, taken at tuberculosis diagnosis. Source of these receptors: an adult with tuberculosis.

For this clone: Germline is not matched at one junction end, which may reflect a read error. J is TRBJ2-1 and V is TRBV7-7; D assignment may be TRBD1 or TRBD2 (5 bases each). This CDR3 is 13 amino acids long. Germline CDR1 SSHAT, CDR2 FNYEAQ (reference sequence). This CDR3 reads CASSLGEQNEQFF. As DNA, the CDR3 is TGTGCTAGCAGCTTAGGGGAGCAGAATGAGCAGTTCTTC.

This clone occurred once. The chain combines TRBV19 with TRBJ1-4; maybe TRBD1 (5 bases). Germline CDR1 LNHDA, CDR2 SQIVND (reference sequence). The CDR3 runs 13 residues. V was shortened by 7 bases and J by 7 bases, with 13 bases between the two germline ends. CDR3 amino acids: CASNSQGGEKLFF. Written as DNA, the CDR3 is TGTGCCAGTAATTCCCAGGGCGGTGAAAAACTGTTTTTT.

V usage is TRBV30 and J usage is TRBJ2-1; perhaps TRBD2 as D (6 bases). The CDR3 sequence is 13 residues long. CDR1 and CDR2 from the germline V gene are GTSNPN and SVGIG (reference sequence). V lost 4 bases, J lost 6 bases, and 13 bases lay in between. The CDR3 region has the DNA TGTGCCTGGATCGGGGGAAGTGTCAATGAGCAGTTCTTC. Amino acids: CAWIGGSVNEQFF.

The rearrangement links TRBV5-1 to TRBJ2-5, with 12 positions matching TRBD2. Germline V gene sequence: CDR1 SGHRS, CDR2 YFSETQ. Unmatched junction bases numbered 3, after V lost 4 bases and J lost 2 bases. This CDR3 contains 15 residues. The CDR3 sequence: CASSPGTSGQETQYF. In DNA, the CDR3 is TGCGCCAGCAGCCCGGGGACTAGCGGGCAAGAGACCCAGTACTTC.

The chain uses TRBV7-6 and TRBJ2-5; D is perhaps TRBD2 (6 bases). V was clipped by 6 bases and J by 5 bases, with 16 bases between them. The CDR3 covers 14 residues. The germline V gene has CDR1 SGHVS and CDR2 FNYEAQ. The CDR3 here is CASSIAEGRETQYF. The CDR3 coding sequence is TGTGCCAGCAGTATAGCGGAAGGCCGGGAGACCCAGTACTTC.

The chain is built from TRBV27 and TRBJ1-1; 7 positions agree with TRBD1. After removal of 8 bases from V and 7 bases from J, the junction contained 16 bases not matched to a gene. The length of the CDR3 is 15 residues. Per germline, CDR1 MNHEY and CDR2 SMNVEV (reference sequence). CDR3 sequence reads: CASRARPQGSGEAFF. In DNA form, the CDR3 reads TGTGCCAGCCGAGCGAGACCACAGGGGTCGGGTGAAGCTTTCTTT.

The chain has TRBV18 and TRBJ1-1, with D unclear. CDR1 and CDR2 from the germline V gene are KGHSH and LQKENI. The CDR3 loop spans 14 amino acids. Trimming removed 3 bases from V and 7 bases from J, with 15 bases in between. The CDR3 protein is CASSPWETGIEAFF. DNA for the CDR3: TGTGCCAGCTCACCTTGGGAGACGGGTATTGAAGCTTTCTTT.

This chain links TRBV5-5 with TRBJ2-1, with TRBD2 identical over 11 bases. The CDR3 totals 14 residues. Trimming at V came to 5 bases and at J to 5 bases, leaving 3 bases not matched to a gene. CDR1 is SGHKS and CDR2 is YYEKEE in the germline V gene (reference sequence). The CDR3 DNA is TGTGCCAGCAGGCCTAGCGGGGGGAACAATGAGCAGTTCTTC. Amino acids: CASRPSGGNNEQFF.

The chain has TRBV4-1 and TRBJ2-7, with D perhaps TRBD1 (6 bases). Germline V gene sequence: CDR1 MGHRA, CDR2 YSYEKL. Trimming pared 3 bases from V and 2 bases from J, leaving 11 bases between. The CDR3 contains 14 residues. CDR3 region: CASSHPTGPYEQYF. CDR3 DNA: TGCGCCAGCAGCCACCCGACAGGACCCTACGAGCAGTACTTC.

Remarks on this clone: The germline gene is not matched at one end of the junction; a read error may be the cause. The chain links TRBV5-6 to TRBJ1-6; the D gene is possibly TRBD1 (6 bases). This CDR3 contains 16 residues. Germline V CDR1 and CDR2: SGHDT, YYEEEE. CDR3 sequence: CASSLGSAGENSPLHF. The DNA for the CDR3 is TGTGCCAGCAGTTTGGGCTCGGCAGGGGAAAATTCACCCCTCCACTTT.

This chain joins TRBV5-1 and TRBJ1-2; D is unclear. Trimming took 5 bases from V and 0 from J, leaving 8 bases between them. The CDR3 is 13 residues long. Germline V gene data show CDR1 as SGHRS and CDR2 as YFSETQ. As DNA, the CDR3 is TGCGCCAGCAGATCCTCCTCTAACTATGGCTACACCTTC. Translation gives CASRSSSNYGYTF.

V usage is TRBV12-5 and J usage is TRBJ2-1, with 7 bases lining up with TRBD1. This CDR3 region has 14 residues. After removal of 9 bases from V and 5 bases from J, the junction contained 10 bases not matched to a gene. Germline V lookup: CDR1 LGHNT, CDR2 FRNRAP. CDR3 sequence: CASRTGDANNEQFF. CDR3 in DNA: TGTGCTAGCCGCACAGGGGACGCAAACAATGAGCAGTTCTTC.

The chain uses TRBV28 and TRBJ1-2; D gene ambiguous. V was shortened by 2 bases and J by 3 bases, with 10 bases between the two germline ends. CDR3 length: 14 residues. CDR1 MDHEN and CDR2 SYDVKM come from the germline V gene. The CDR3 spells CASSLTGNDYGYTF. In DNA form, the CDR3 reads TGTGCCAGCAGTTTAACCGGGAATGACTATGGCTACACCTTC.

This chain joins TRBV4-2 and TRBJ2-1; 7 bases line up with TRBD1. In germline, CDR1 is LGHNA, CDR2 YNFKEQ. The ends lost 0 bases at V and 4 bases at J; junction bases unmatched: 3. The CDR3 contains 15 residues. CDR3: CASSQDRQGYNEQFF. In DNA, the CDR3 is TGTGCCAGCAGCCAAGATAGACAGGGATACAATGAGCAGTTCTTC.

The rearrangement links TRBV5-8 to TRBJ2-3; the match to TRBD2 covers 13 bases. Looked up from germline, CDR1 is SGHTS and CDR2 is YDEGEE. CDR3 length: 17 residues. V lost 1 base and J lost 1; bases outside the gene matches: 3. The CDR3 is CASSLLGLAGGTDTQYF. The CDR3 bases are TGTGCCAGCAGCTTGCTAGGACTAGCGGGGGGCACAGATACGCAGTATTTT.

The chain has TRBV2 and TRBJ2-7; a possible D gene is TRBD1 (5 bases). The CDR3 extends over 14 amino acids. Per germline, CDR1 SNHLY and CDR2 FYNNEI. V dropped 6 bases and J dropped 8 bases, with 20 bases sitting between them. CDR3 loop: CASRVQLQGHKQYF. DNA of the CDR3: TGTGCCAGCAGGGTACAACTTCAGGGTCACAAGCAGTACTTC.

The rearrangement joins TRBV1 to TRBJ2-3; TRBD2 is the table's D call, not checked against the DNA. TRBV1 is recorded as a pseudogene. The CDR3 is 14 residues long. CDR3 coding DNA: TGCACCAGCAGCCGGGGACTAGCGGCAGATACGCAGTATTTT. This translates into CTSSRGLAADTQYF.

This clone was seen a single time. The CDR3 loop reads CASSSPGGSQPYNEQFF. As DNA, the CDR3 is TGTGCCAGCAGTTCGCCCGGGGGGTCCCAACCTTACAATGAGCAGTTCTTC. The chain couples TRBV28 to TRBJ2-1; 7 bases are a match to TRBD2. With V trimmed by 4 bases and J by 4 bases, 13 bases remained unmatched. The CDR3 totals 17 residues. Germline loops: CDR1 MDHEN, CDR2 SYDVKM.

This chain uses TRBV6-1 with TRBJ2-1; TRBD1 matches at 8 bases. CDR3 length equals 14 residues. V lost 5 bases to trimming and J lost 5 bases; unmatched junction nucleotides: 5. CDR1 MNHNS and CDR2 SASEGT come from the germline V gene. The CDR3 protein is CASSPDRVNNEQFF. The CDR3 nucleotides read TGTGCCAGCAGTCCGGACAGGGTGAACAATGAGCAGTTCTTC.

The rearrangement joins TRBV27 to TRBJ2-2; a possible D gene is TRBD2 (6 bases). Germline values: CDR1 MNHEY, CDR2 SMNVEV (reference sequence). Trimming took 3 bases from V and 9 from J, leaving 14 bases between them. CDR3 length: 14 amino acids. CDR3 amino acids: CASSLSMGGRELFF. The CDR3 DNA is TGTGCCAGCAGTTTGTCAATGGGCGGGAGGGAGCTGTTTTTT.

The V and J genes are TRBV9 and TRBJ2-5, with 8 bases matching TRBD1. CDR3 length equals 15 residues. CDR1 is SGDLS and CDR2 is YYNGEE in the germline V gene. The junction had 5 bases not matched to a gene; V was cut back by 0 bases and J by 4 bases. The CDR3 reads CASSVEAGGIETQYF. The DNA of the CDR3 is TGTGCCAGCAGCGTAGAGGCAGGGGGCATAGAGACCCAGTACTTC. Looking up the rest from reference TRBV9 and TRBJ2-5 gives the full variable domain: DSGVTQTPKHLITATGQRVTLRCSPRSGDLSVYWYQQSLDQGLQFLIQYYNGEERAKGNILERFSAQQFPDLHSELNLSSLELGDSALYFCASSVEAGGIETQYFGPGTRLLVL.

CDR3 nucleotides: TGTGCCAGTAGTAAACGGGACAGGCCCGCAACTAATGAAAAACTGTTTTTT. This sequence encodes CASSKRDRPATNEKLFF. This chain joins TRBV19 and TRBJ1-4; 8 nucleotides match TRBD1. Trimming at V came to 4 bases and at J to 0 bases, leaving 7 bases not matched to a gene. CDR3 length: 17 residues. The germline gives CDR1 LNHDA, CDR2 SQIVND (reference sequence).

This clone was counted a single time. This chain joins TRBV11-1 and TRBJ2-5; 9 bases fit TRBD2. Germline V gene data show CDR1 as SGHAT and CDR2 as FQDESV (reference sequence). The junction had 11 bases not matched to a gene; V was cut back by 4 bases and J by 5 bases. CDR3 length: 16 residues. CDR3 residues: CASSSTILAGGETQYF. CDR3 DNA: TGTGCCAGCAGCTCCACCATACTAGCGGGCGGTGAGACCCAGTACTTC.

The chain has TRBV27 and TRBJ2-3; the D gene is possibly TRBD2 (6 bases). The CDR3 runs to 15 residues. CDR1 is MNHEY, CDR2 SMNVEV, per germline (reference sequence). V lost 5 bases and J lost 5, with 17 bases in between. The CDR3 loop reads CASSPLPPGVDTQYF. The CDR3 DNA follows: TGTGCCAGCAGTCCTTTACCCCCGGGAGTAGATACGCAGTATTTT.

The J gene is TRBJ2-5, the V gene TRBV6-6, with TRBD1 identical over 9 bases. Germline V lookup: CDR1 MNHNY, CDR2 SVGAGI (reference sequence). This CDR3 spans 14 amino acids. With V trimmed by 4 bases and J by 4 bases, 4 bases remained unmatched. CDR3 in amino acids: CASSSGTGLETQYF. Here the CDR3 DNA reads TGTGCCAGCAGTTCCGGGACAGGGTTAGAGACCCAGTACTTC.

The chain combines TRBV13 with TRBJ2-5, with D tentatively TRBD1 (5 bases). This CDR3 has 13 residues. Per the germline V gene, CDR1 is PRHDT and CDR2 is FYEKMQ (reference sequence). With 3 bases removed from V and 2 bases from J, the gap between germline ends came to 7 bases. CDR3 loop: CASSLTVQETQYF. Here the CDR3 DNA reads TGTGCCAGCAGCTTGACAGTACAAGAGACCCAGTACTTC. The full variable domain, its missing parts supplied by reference TRBV13 and TRBJ2-5, is AAGVIQSPRHLIKEKRETATLKCYPIPRHDTVYWYQQGPGQDPQFLISFYEKMQSDKGSIPDRFSAQQFSDYHSELNMSSLELGDSALYFCASSLTVQETQYFGPGTRLLVL.

The chain employs TRBV6-6 and TRBJ1-1; 8 bases line up with TRBD1. CDR1 is MNHNY, CDR2 SVGAGI, per germline (reference sequence). The CDR3 contains 12 residues. With 8 bases clipped from V and 4 bases from J, the junction kept 3 bases outside the gene matches. The CDR3 reads CASEQGGTEAFF. The CDR3 DNA is TGTGCCAGCGAACAGGGGGGCACTGAAGCTTTCTTT.